This record looks at one TCR beta chain sequence and its context. Cohorts were based on clinical histories the participants reported. CDR3 size: 14 residues. Germline V gene lookup returns CDR1 MNHNS and CDR2 SASEGT. V shed 3 bases and J 5 bases; nucleotides not matched to a gene: 4. This specimen comes from a study of blood T cell repertoires in COVID-19. Overall study context: T cells, B-cell-depleted T cells, or PBMCs provided the cDNA or gDNA that served as material.

Method: immunoSEQ multiplex PCR; TCRdb's copy keeps in-frame clones and lacks some. The table lists a few hundred thousand clones, approximately 85% of them singletons, with around 2.2% in the top ten. This TCR was sampled from a young man who had recovered from COVID-19. V and J are TRBV6-1 and TRBJ2-1; 7 positions match TRBD1. The sequencing input was PBMCs or T cells enriched from blood (not recorded which). Written as DNA, the CDR3 is TGTGCCAGCAGTGATCGGGACAGTAACAATGAGCAGTTCTTC. This gives the protein CASSDRDSNNEQFF.